This T cell receptor (beta chain) appears in the sequencing data of a study of cytomegalovirus exposure and HLA in healthy donors. V was clipped by 8 bases and J by 5 bases, with 15 bases between them. Germline V CDR1 and CDR2: MNHEY, SVGAGI. This CDR3 region has 13 residues. In regard to this clone: What it binds is unknown.

The donors were members of the validation cohort, which comprised 90 to 150 subjects and was separate from the first cohort of roughly 700 subjects. General study results and limits: Reports credit the classifier with highly specific, highly sensitive diagnosis of cytomegalovirus status. Specificity for CMV antigens was confirmed in vitro for three of the CMV-associated chains. The study put 150 or so TCR beta chains on its list as cytomegalovirus-associated.

Method: immunoSEQ multiplex PCR; TCRdb's copy keeps in-frame clones and lacks some. The data contain approximately 270,000 clones, around 90% of them singletons. The chain combines TRBV6-5 with TRBJ2-5; D is perhaps TRBD2 (6 bases). The sequence derives from a woman under 30 in good health and CMV-seronegative. Sequenced material: PBMCs. In nucleotides, the CDR3 is TGTGCCAGCGGAGGGGAGAAGCTGGAGACCCAGTACTTC. Translated, it gives CASGGEKLETQYF.